The present T cell receptor (beta chain) was sequenced within a study of monozygotic twins with cystic fibrosis. Study-wide context: With approximately 14 PCR cycles, barcoded libraries came from approximately 2.8 micrograms of fragmented DNA.

Findings of the study overall: In this small cohort, shared CDR3 numbers showed no association with age, concordance or disease severity. Monozygotic CF twin pairs shared significantly more nucleotide-identical clonotypes than unrelated CF individuals did.

Germline CDR1 reads GTSNPN; CDR2 reads SVGIG (reference sequence). This CDR3 region has 11 residues. Trimming took off 6 bases at V and 4 bases at J, with 6 bases between the two ends. Profiled with immunoSEQ multiplex PCR; TCRdb holds only in-frame clones, not every one. The sample contains 30,000 to 40,000 clones, approximately 70% of which appear only once. Of note for this clone: The antigen is undetermined.

This sequence was found in a girl aged 10-17 years with cystic fibrosis. This chain joins TRBV30 and TRBJ1-4, with unresolved D. The source material was blood. This chain's CDR3 is CACRDNEKLFF. For the CDR3, the DNA is TGTGCCTGCCGGGATAATGAAAAACTGTTTTTT.